A single sample is the source of the 2 T cell receptor beta chains below, sequenced in a study of T-cell reconstitution after alpha-beta-depleted transplantation in children. Library preparation (for TCRbeta) was performed with unique molecular identifiers. TCRdb called the PCR reads again in MiXCR, with one record for every CDR3 protein. The table has nearly 200,000 distinct CDR3 sequences, approximately 6.8% seen once. The sample here was PBMCs, taken before TCRalphabeta/CD19-depleted stem cell transplant. These receptor sequences come from a girl under three years old with combined immunodeficiency, due to receive a stem cell transplant.

Many counts were recorded for this clonotype. The V call is TRBV19, the J call TRBJ1-6; no firm D call. Germline V gene lookup returns CDR1 LNHDA and CDR2 SQIVND (reference sequence). The CDR3 contains 13 residues. Trimming shortened V by 5 bases and J by 2 bases, and 4 bases separated the two germline ends. Written as DNA, the CDR3 is TGTGCCAGTAGTGGCACCTATAATTCACCCCTCCACTTT. It yields the protein CASSGTYNSPLHF.

This clonotype was observed many times. The chain employs TRBV6-1 and TRBJ2-1; maybe TRBD2 (6 bases). The CDR3 has 15 amino acids. Trimming removed 5 bases at V and 0 bases at J, with 11 bases between. Germline V gene data show CDR1 as MNHNS and CDR2 as SASEGT. The CDR3 reads CASSKTSISYNEQFF. The CDR3 nucleotides are TGTGCCAGCAGTAAGACTAGTATCTCCTACAATGAGCAGTTCTTC.